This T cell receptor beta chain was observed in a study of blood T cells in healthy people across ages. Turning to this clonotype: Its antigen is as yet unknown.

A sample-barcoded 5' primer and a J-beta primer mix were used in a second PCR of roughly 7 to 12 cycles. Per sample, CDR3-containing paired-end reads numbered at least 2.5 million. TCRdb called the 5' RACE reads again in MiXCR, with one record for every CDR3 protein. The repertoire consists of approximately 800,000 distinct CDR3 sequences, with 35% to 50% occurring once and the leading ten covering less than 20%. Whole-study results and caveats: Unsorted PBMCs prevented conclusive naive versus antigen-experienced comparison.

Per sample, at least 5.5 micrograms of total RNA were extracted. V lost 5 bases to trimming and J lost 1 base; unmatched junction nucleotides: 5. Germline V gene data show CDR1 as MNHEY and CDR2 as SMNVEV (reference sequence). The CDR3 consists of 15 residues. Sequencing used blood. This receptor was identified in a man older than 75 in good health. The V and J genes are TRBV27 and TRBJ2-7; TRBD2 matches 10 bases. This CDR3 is CASSRTLAGSYEQYF. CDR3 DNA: TGTGCCAGCAGTCGGACACTAGCGGGGTCCTACGAGCAGTACTTC.